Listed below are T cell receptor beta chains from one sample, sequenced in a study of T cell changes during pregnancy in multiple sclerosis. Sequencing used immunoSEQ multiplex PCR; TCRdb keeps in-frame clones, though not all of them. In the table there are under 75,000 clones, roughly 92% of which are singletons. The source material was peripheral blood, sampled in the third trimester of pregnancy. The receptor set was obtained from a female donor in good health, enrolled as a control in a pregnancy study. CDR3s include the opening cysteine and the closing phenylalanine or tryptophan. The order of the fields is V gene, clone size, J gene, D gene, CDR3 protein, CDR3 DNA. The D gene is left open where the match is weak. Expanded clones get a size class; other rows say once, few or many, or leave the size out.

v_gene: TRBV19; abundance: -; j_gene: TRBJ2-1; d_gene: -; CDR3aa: CASTPWGANEQFF; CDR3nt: TGTGCCAGTACGCCGTGGGGAGCGAATGAGCAGTTCTTC
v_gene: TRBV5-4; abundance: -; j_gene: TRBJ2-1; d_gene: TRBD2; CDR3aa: CASSPYSLAGGSNEQFF; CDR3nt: TGTGCCAGCAGCCCCTACTCCTTAGCGGGAGGGTCCAATGAGCAGTTCTTC
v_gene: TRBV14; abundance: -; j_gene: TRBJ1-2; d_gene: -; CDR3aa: CASSQSVYGYTF; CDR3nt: TGTGCCAGCAGCCAATCAGTTTATGGCTACACCTTC
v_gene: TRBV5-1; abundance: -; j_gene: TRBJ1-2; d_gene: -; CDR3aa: CASSFEGYGYTF; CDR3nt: TGCGCCAGCAGCTTCGAGGGATATGGCTACACCTTC
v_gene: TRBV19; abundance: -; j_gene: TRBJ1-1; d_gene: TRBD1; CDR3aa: CASSSRTGAMNTEAFF; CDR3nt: TGTGCCAGTAGTTCCCGGACAGGGGCGATGAACACTGAAGCTTTCTTT
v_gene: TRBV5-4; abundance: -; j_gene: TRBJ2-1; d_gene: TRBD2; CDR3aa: CASSPGLADYNEQFF; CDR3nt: TGTGCCAGCAGCCCGGGACTAGCGGACTACAATGAGCAGTTCTTC
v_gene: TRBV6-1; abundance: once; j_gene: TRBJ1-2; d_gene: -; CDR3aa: CASSEQGTNYGYTF; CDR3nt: TGTGCCAGCAGTGAGCAGGGGACTAACTATGGCTACACCTTC
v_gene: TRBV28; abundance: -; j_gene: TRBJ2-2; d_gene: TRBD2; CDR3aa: CASSPGLAGTGELFF; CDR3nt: TGTGCCAGCAGTCCGGGACTAGCCGGCACCGGGGAGCTGTTTTTT
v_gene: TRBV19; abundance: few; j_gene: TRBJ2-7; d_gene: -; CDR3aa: CASSIVQGVEQYF; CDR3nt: TGTGCCAGTAGTATAGTACAGGGAGTCGAGCAGTACTTC
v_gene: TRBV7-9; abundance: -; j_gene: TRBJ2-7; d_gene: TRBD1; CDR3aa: CASSSGTGLYEQYF; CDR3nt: TGTGCCAGCAGTTCCGGGACAGGGTTGTACGAGCAGTACTTC
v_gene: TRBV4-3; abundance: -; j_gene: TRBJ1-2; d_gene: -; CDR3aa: CASSQQPGVGYTF; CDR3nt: TGCGCCAGCAGCCAACAACCCGGGGTTGGCTACACCTTC
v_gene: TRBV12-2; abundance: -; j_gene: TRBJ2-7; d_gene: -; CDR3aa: CASRLADRYNEQYF; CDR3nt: TGTGCAAGTCGCTTAGCGGACAGGTACAACGAGCAGTACTTC
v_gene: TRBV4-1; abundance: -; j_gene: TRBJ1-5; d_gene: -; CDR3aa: CASSQEPPEGLGYQPQHF; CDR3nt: TGCGCCAGCAGCCAAGAACCACCTGAGGGACTAGGCTATCAGCCCCAGCATTTT
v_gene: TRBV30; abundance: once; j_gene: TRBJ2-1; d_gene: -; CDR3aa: CAWSGTSSYNEQFF; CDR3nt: TGTGCCTGGAGTGGGACTTCCTCCTACAATGAGCAGTTCTTC
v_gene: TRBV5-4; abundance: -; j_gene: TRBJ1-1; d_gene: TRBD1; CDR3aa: CASSPTGGAVTEAFF; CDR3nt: TGTGCCAGCAGCCCAACAGGGGGCGCAGTTACTGAAGCTTTCTTT
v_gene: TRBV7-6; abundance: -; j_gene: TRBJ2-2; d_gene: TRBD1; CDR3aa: CASSPQGAGGELFF; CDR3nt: TGTGCCAGCAGCCCCCAGGGGGCCGGCGGGGAGCTGTTTTTT
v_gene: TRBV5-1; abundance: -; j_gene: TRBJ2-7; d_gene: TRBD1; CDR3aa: CASSDVGQGPDEQYF; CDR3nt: TGCGCCAGCAGCGATGTGGGACAGGGGCCGGACGAGCAGTACTTC
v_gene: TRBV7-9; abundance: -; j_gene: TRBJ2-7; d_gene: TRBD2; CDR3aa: CASSLRDSGRSNEQYF; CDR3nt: TGTGCCAGCAGCTTAAGAGATAGCGGGAGAAGTAACGAGCAGTACTTC
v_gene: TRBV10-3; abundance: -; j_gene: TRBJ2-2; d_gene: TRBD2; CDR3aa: CAISPSGVNTGELFF; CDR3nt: TGTGCCATCAGCCCTAGCGGGGTAAACACCGGGGAGCTGTTTTTT
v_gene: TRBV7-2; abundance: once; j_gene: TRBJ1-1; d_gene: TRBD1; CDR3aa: CASSLTGGGTEAFF; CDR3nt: TGTGCCAGCAGTTTAACAGGGGGAGGGACTGAAGCTTTCTTT
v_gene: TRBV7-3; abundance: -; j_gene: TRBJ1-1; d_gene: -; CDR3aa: CASSFSGYTEAFF; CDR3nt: TGTGCCAGCAGCTTTTCAGGGTATACTGAAGCTTTCTTT
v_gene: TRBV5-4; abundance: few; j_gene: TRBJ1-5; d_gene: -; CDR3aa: CASTGGLVQPQHF; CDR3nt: TGTGCCAGCACCGGGGGACTTGTTCAGCCCCAGCATTTT
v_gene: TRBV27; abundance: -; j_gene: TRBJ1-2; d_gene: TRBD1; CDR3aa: CASRIQGAAYGYTF; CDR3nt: TGTGCCAGCAGGATACAGGGGGCGGCCTATGGCTACACCTTC
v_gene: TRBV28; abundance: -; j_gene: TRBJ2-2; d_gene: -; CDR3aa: CAVLPGQVPGELFF; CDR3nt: TGTGCCGTCTTACCGGGACAAGTACCCGGGGAGCTGTTTTTT
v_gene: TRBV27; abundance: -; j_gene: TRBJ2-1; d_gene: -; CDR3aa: CASSLGLEGAGEQFF; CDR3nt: TGTGCCAGCAGTTTAGGTCTGGAGGGGGCTGGTGAGCAGTTCTTC
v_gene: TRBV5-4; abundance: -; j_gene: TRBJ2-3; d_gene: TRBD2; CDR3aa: CASSLGPSGGAVDTQYF; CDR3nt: TGTGCCAGCAGCTTGGGACCTAGCGGGGGGGCAGTAGATACGCAGTATTTT
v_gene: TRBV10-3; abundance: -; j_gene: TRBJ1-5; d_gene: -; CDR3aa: CAISETENPDQPQHF; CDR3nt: TGTGCCATCAGCGAGACAGAGAACCCCGATCAGCCCCAGCATTTT
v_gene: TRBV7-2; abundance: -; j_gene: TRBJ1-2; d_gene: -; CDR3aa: CASSLVDTNYGYTF; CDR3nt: TGTGCCAGCAGCTTAGTAGATACTAACTATGGCTACACCTTC
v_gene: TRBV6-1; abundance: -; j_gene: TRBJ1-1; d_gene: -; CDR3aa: CASSETPPVWRSEAFF; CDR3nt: TGTGCCAGCAGTGAAACCCCCCCGGTCTGGCGGTCTGAAGCTTTCTTT
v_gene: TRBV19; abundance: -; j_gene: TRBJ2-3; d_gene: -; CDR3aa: CASAGGADTQYF; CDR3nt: TGTGCCAGTGCCGGGGGAGCAGATACGCAGTATTTT
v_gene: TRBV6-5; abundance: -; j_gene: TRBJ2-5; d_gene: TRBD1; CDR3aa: CASAGQAQETQYF; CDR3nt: TGTGCCAGCGCGGGACAGGCACAAGAGACCCAGTACTTC
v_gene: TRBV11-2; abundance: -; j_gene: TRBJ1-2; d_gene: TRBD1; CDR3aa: CASSSNSGTGAHGYTF; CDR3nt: TGTGCCAGCAGCTCGAATTCCGGGACAGGGGCCCATGGCTACACCTTC
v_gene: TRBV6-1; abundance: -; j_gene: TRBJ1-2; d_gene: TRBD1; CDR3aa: CASSPRDRGYGYTF; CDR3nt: TGTGCCAGCAGTCCTCGGGACAGGGGATATGGCTACACCTTC
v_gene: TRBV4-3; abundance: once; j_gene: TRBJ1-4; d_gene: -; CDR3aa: CASSQERLEEKLFF; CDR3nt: TGCGCCAGCAGCCAAGAGAGGCTGGAAGAAAAACTGTTTTTT
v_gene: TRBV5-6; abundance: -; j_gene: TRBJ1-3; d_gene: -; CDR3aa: CASSPYSRGNKGNTIYF; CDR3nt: TGTGCCAGCAGCCCGTATTCCAGGGGAAATAAGGGAAACACCATATATTTT
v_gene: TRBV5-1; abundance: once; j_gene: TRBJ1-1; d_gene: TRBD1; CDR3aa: CASSLEDRARTEAFF; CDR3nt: TGCGCCAGCAGCTTGGAGGACAGGGCTCGTACTGAAGCTTTCTTT
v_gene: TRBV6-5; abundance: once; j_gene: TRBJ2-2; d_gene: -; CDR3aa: CASSYSITGLTGELFF; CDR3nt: TGTGCCAGCAGTTACTCGATAACGGGGTTAACCGGGGAGCTGTTTTTT
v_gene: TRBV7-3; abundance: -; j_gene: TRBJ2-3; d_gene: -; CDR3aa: CASSSSGGNTDTQYF; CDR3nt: TGTGCCAGCAGCTCGTCCGGGGGAAACACAGATACGCAGTATTTT
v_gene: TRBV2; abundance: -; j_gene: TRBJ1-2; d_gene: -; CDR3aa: CASSGTNYGYTF; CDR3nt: TGTGCCAGCAGTGGGACAAACTATGGCTACACCTTC
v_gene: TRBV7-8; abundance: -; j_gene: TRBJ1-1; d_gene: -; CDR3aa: CASSLVMREAFF; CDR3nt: TGTGCCAGCAGCTTGGTGATGCGGGAGGCTTTCTTT
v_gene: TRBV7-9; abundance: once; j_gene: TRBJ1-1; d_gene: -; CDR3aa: CASSSTFLAFF; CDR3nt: TGTGCCAGCAGCTCCACTTTCTTGGCTTTCTTT
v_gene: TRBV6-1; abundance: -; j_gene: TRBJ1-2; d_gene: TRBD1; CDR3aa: CASSEADRAYGYTF; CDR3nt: TGTGCCAGCAGTGAAGCGGACAGGGCCTATGGCTACACCTTC
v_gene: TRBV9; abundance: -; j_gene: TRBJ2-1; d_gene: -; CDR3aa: CASSVFGGDHNEQFF; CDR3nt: TGTGCCAGCAGCGTATTCGGCGGGGATCACAATGAGCAGTTCTTC
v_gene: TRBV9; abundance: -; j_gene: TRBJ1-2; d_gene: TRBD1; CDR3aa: CASSHPDRLPRGYTF; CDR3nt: TGTGCCAGCAGCCACCCGGACAGGCTACCGAGAGGCTACACCTTC
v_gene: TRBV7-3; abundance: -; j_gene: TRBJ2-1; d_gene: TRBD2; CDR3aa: CASSLLAGDNEQFF; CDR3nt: TGTGCCAGCAGCTTACTAGCGGGAGACAATGAGCAGTTCTTC
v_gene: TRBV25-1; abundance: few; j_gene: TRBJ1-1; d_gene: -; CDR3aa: CAGGETEAFF; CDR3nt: TGTGCCGGGGGGGAAACTGAAGCTTTCTTT
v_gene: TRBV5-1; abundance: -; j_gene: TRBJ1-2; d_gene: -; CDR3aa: CASRGRGEYGYTF; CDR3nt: TGCGCCAGCAGAGGGAGGGGGGAGTATGGCTACACCTTC
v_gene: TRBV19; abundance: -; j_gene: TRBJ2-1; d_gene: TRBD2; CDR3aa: CASSIALAGAYGVRLPYNEQFF; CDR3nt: TGTGCCAGTAGTATAGCACTAGCGGGGGCTTATGGGGTTAGGCTGCCCTACAATGAGCAGTTCTTC
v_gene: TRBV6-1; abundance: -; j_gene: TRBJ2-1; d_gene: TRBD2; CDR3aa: CASSEPRRRGGTNEQFF; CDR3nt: TGTGCCAGCAGTGAACCGCGCCGGCGCGGGGGGACCAATGAGCAGTTCTTC
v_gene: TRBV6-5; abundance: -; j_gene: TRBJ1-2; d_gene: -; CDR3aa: CASNRVIFYGYTF; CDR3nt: TGTGCCAGCAATCGGGTAATCTTCTATGGCTACACCTTC